The clone carrying this TCR beta chain was detected only a few times. Antigen unknown. This entry belongs to a study of identical twins. Study results and caveats: Analyses based on zero insertions could be partly confounded by invariant MAIT and iNKT cells.

TCRdb re-called the 5' RACE reads with MiXCR, one entry per CDR3 protein. The sample includes roughly 750,000 distinct CDR3 sequences, around 21% of them seen just once. V was pared by 2 bases and J by 5 bases, with 15 bases of the junction left unmatched. The CDR3 has 18 residues. Germline-derived CDR1 and CDR2 are SGHDN and FVKESK. These data are also associated with another study on T cells expressing NK-cell markers. From that study: Cells sorted as CD3+CD56+NKG2C+, CD3+CD56+NKG2C- and CD3+CD56-NKG2C+ T cells supplied the TCR beta repertoires. Several experiments employed an anti-gamma-delta TCR antibody to confine sorting to alpha-beta TCR T cells. About 6 donors had dominant NKG2C+ clonotypes that comprised roughly 1.0-8% of their CD8+ T cells.

Sequencing was carried out using PBMCs. This TCR came from a woman younger than 30 in good health. The rearrangement links TRBV14 to TRBJ2-1, with 7 bases identical to TRBD1. The CDR3 DNA follows: TGTGCCAGCAGCCAATCGTTGGCAAGGGGGCTTCAGGACAATGAGCAGTTCTTC. Its translation is CASSQSLARGLQDNEQFF.